At least ten counts were recorded for the clone carrying this T cell receptor (beta chain). Antigen: not known. The sample originates from a study of neurological immune-mediated disorders. General study points: The greatest TCR clonal expansion appeared in HTLV-1-associated myelopathy and the smallest, falling below healthy controls, in multiple sclerosis.

The sorted libraries drew on roughly 1 million T cells that were CD4+ or CD8+. Germline CDR1 is SGHRS and CDR2 is YFSETQ. CDR3 length: 12 residues. V was trimmed by 2 bases and J by 3 bases, leaving 5 bases between them. TCRdb reanalysed the 5' RACE reads using MiXCR and keeps one entry per CDR3 protein. Seen here are 39,000 or so distinct CDR3 sequences, roughly 4.8% observed once, and the top ten hold roughly 9%. Sequencing used CD4+ T cells from blood. This clonotype originated in a man younger than 35 in good health. V usage is TRBV5-1 and J usage is TRBJ1-1; no firm D call. CDR3 DNA sequence: TGCGCCAGCAGCTTAGGGCACACTGAAGCTTTCTTT. Amino acid sequence: CASSLGHTEAFF.